This TCR beta chain came from a study of vaccination and CD4 T cells after COVID-19. A remark on this clonotype: Its specificity is not known.

This CDR3 has 12 residues. Trimming took off 6 bases at V and 5 bases at J, with 10 bases between the two ends. The germline gives CDR1 MDHEN, CDR2 SYDVKM. With the Oncomine TCR Beta short-read assay, DNA from cultured CD4+ T cells was sequenced. Each CDR3 protein is one row after TCRdb ran MiXCR on the PCR reads. Seen here are around 6,800 distinct CDR3 sequences, 70% to 80% observed once, and the top ten hold approximately 33%. The treatment denotes: roughly ten-day PBMC culture with coronavirus spike peptide pools or control peptides (ViraFEST assay). Sequencing was performed on CD4+ T cells from blood, cultured in vitro. The V gene is TRBV28, the J gene TRBJ1-2; D not certain. This clonotype originated in a human donor who had recovered from COVID-19. Here the CDR3 DNA reads TGTGCCAGCAGCGGGCGGGGTTATGGCTACACCTTC. It is translated as CASSGRGYGYTF.